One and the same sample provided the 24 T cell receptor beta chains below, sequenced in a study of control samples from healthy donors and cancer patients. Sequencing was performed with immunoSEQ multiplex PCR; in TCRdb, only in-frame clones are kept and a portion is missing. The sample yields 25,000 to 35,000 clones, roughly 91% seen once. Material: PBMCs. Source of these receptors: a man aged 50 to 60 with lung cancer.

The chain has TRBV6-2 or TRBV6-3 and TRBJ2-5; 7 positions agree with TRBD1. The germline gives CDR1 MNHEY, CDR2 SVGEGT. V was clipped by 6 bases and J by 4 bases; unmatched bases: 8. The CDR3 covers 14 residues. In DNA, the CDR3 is TGTGCCAGCAGCTTCCAGGGGGTGAGAGAGACCCAGTACTTC. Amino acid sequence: CASSFQGVRETQYF.

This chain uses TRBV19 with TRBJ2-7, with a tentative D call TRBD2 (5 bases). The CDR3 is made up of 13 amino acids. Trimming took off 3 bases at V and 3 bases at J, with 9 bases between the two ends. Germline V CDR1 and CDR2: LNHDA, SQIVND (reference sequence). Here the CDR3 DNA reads TGTGCCAGTAGTATCCCGGCGGGCTACGAGCAGTACTTC. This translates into CASSIPAGYEQYF.

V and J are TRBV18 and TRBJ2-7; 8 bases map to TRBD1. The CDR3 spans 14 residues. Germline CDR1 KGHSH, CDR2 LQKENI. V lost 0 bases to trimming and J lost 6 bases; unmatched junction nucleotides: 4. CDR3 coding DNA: TGTGCCAGCTCACCACCGGCAGGGGGCGGCGAGCAGTACTTC. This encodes CASSPPAGGGEQYF.

The CDR3 region is CASSLSSGSGNTIYF. CDR3 coding DNA: TGTGCCAGCAGTTTATCGTCCGGGTCCGGAAACACCATATATTTT. V gene TRBV27 combines with J gene TRBJ1-3; no firm D call. CDR3 length equals 15 residues. The germline V and J ends were trimmed by 0 bases and 4 bases, with 10 bases remaining between them. CDR1 and CDR2 (germline): MNHEY, SMNVEV (reference sequence).

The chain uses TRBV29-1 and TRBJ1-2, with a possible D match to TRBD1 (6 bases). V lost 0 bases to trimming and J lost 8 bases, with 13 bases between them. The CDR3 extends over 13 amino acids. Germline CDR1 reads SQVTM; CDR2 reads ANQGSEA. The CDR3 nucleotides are TGCAGCGTTGAAGACAGGGGTCGGGGAGGCTACACCTTC. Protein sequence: CSVEDRGRGGYTF.

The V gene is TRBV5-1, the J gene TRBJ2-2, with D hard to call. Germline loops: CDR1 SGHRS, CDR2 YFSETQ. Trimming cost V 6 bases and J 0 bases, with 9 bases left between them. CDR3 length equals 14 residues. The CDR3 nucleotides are TGCGCCAGCACCAGGCCCGCGAACACCGGGGAGCTGTTTTTT. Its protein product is CASTRPANTGELFF.

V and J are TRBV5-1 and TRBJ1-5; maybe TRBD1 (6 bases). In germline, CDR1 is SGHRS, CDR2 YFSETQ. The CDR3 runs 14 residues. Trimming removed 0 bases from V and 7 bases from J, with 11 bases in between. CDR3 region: CASSLEGGDQPQHF. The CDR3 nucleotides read TGCGCCAGCAGCTTGGAGGGGGGGGACCAGCCCCAGCATTTT.

The CDR3 sequence: CASSYSPTGNYEQYF. The CDR3 DNA sequence: TGTGCCAGCAGTTACTCTCCGACAGGGAACTACGAGCAGTACTTC. This chain connects TRBV6-5 to TRBJ2-7; 7 bases are shared with TRBD1. With V trimmed by 0 bases and J by 3 bases, 5 bases remained unmatched. In germline, CDR1 is MNHEY, CDR2 SVGAGI. The CDR3 consists of 15 residues.

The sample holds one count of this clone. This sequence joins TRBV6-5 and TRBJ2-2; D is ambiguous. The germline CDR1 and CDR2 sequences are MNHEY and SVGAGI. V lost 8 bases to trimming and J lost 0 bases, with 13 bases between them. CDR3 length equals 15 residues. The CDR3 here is CASSGRTSNTGELFF. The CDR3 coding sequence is TGTGCCAGCTCAGGCAGAACTTCGAACACCGGGGAGCTGTTTTTT.

The CDR3 nucleotides read TGTGCCACCAGCAGAGATTCCGTGACAGGGAGTTATCAGCCCCAGCATTTT. Protein: CATSRDSVTGSYQPQHF. This chain connects TRBV15 to TRBJ1-5, with 7 bases identical to TRBD1. Germline V CDR1 and CDR2: LNHNV, YYDKDF (reference sequence). This CDR3 contains 17 residues. V dropped 0 bases and J dropped 5; count of bases not matched to a gene: 10.

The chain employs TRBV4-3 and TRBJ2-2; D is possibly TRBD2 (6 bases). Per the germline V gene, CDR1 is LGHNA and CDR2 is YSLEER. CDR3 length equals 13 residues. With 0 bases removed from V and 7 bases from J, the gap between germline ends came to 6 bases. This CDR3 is CASSQEEGGELFF. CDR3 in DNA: TGCGCCAGCAGCCAAGAGGAGGGCGGGGAGCTGTTTTTT.

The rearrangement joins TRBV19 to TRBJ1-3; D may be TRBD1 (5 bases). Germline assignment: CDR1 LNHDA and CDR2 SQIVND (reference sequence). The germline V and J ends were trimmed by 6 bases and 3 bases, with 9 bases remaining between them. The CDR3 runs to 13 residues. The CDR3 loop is CASRRDFGNTIYF. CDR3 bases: TGTGCCAGTAGGAGGGACTTTGGAAACACCATATATTTT.

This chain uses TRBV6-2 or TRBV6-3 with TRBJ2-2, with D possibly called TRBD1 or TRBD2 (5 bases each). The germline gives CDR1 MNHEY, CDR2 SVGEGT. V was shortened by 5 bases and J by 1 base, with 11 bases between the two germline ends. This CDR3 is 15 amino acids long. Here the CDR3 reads CASSNRDRNTGELFF. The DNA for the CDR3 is TGTGCCAGCAGTAACCGGGACCGGAACACCGGGGAGCTGTTTTTT.

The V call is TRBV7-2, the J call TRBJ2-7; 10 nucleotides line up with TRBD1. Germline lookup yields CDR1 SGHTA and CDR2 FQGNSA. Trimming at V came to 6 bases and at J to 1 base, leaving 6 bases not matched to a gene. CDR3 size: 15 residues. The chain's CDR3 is CASRQGQGLSYEQYF. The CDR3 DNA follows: TGTGCCAGCAGGCAGGGACAGGGGTTGTCCTACGAGCAGTACTTC.

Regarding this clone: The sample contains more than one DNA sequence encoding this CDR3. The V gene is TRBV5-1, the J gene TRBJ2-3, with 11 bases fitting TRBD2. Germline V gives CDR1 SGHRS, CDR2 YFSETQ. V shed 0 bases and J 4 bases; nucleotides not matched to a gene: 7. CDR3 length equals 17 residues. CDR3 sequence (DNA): TGCGCCAGCAGCTTGGGTAGCGGGGGGGCCTCGGCAGATACGCAGTATTTT. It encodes CASSLGSGGASADTQYF.

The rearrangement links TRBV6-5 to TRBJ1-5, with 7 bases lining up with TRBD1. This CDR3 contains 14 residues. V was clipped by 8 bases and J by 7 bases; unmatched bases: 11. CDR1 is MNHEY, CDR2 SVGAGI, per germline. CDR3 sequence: CASLGRQGRQPQHF. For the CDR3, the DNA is TGTGCCAGCTTGGGAAGACAGGGTCGGCAGCCCCAGCATTTT.

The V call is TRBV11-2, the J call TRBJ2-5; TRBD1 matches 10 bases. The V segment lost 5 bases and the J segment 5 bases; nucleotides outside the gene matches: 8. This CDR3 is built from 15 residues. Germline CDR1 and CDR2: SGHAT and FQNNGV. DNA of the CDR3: TGTGCCAGCAGCCCGGGACAGGGGCCAATGGAGACCCAGTACTTC. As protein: CASSPGQGPMETQYF.

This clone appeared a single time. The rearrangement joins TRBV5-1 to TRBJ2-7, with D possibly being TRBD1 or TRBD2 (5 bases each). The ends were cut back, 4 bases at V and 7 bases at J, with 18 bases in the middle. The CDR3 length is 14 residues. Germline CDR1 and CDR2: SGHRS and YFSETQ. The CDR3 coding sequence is TGCGCCAGCAGCCTAGGGGACGGCAGAGGTGAGCAGTACTTC. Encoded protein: CASSLGDGRGEQYF.

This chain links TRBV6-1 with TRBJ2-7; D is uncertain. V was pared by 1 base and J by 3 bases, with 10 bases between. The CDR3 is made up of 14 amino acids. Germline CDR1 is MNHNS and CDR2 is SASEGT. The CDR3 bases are TGTGCCAGCAGTGAAGGTTGGGGTAGCTACGAGCAGTACTTC. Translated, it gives CASSEGWGSYEQYF.

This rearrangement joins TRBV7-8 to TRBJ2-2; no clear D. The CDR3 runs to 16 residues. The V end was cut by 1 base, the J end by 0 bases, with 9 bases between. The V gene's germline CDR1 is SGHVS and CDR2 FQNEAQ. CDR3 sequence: CASSLVAYTNTGELFF. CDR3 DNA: TGTGCCAGCAGCTTAGTCGCATATACGAACACCGGGGAGCTGTTTTTT. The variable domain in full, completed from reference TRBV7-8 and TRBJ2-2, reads GAGVSQSPRYKVAKRGQDVALRCDPISGHVSLFWYQQALGQGPEFLTYFQNEAQLDKSGLPSDRFFAERPEGSVSTLKIQRTQQEDSAVYLCASSLVAYTNTGELFFGEGSRLTVL.

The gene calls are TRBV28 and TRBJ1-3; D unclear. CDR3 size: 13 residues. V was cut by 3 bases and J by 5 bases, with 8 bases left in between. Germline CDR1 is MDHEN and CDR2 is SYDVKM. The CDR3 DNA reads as TGTGCCAGCAGTTTGGGCATTCGAAACACCATATATTTT. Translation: CASSLGIRNTIYF.

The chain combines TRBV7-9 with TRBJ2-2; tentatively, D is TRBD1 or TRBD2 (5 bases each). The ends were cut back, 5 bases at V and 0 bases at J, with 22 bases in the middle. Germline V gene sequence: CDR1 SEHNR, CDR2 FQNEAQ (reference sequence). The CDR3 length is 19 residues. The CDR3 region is CASSPERGRDATNTGELFF. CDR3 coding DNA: TGTGCCAGCAGCCCGGAACGGGGCAGGGATGCTACGAACACCGGGGAGCTGTTTTTT.

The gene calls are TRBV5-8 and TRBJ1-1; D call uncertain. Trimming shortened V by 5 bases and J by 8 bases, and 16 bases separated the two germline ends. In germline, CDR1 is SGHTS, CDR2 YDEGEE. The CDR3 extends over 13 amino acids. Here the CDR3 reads CASRLGMNSEAFF. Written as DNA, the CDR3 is TGTGCCAGCAGGCTGGGGATGAATTCGGAAGCTTTCTTT.

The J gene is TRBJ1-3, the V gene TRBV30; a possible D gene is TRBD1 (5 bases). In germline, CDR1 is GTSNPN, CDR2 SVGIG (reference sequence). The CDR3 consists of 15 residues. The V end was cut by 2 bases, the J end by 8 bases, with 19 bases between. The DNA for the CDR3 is TGTGCCTGGAGTCTCACCTCATCCCAGGGAGACACCATATATTTT. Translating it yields CAWSLTSSQGDTIYF.